These 30 T cell receptor beta chains were sequenced from one sample in a study of blood T cells in healthy people across ages. It was with a sample-barcoded 5' primer and a J-beta primer mix that a second PCR of about 7 to 12 cycles was run. TCRdb reanalysed the 5' RACE reads using MiXCR and keeps one entry per CDR3 protein. Altogether approximately 1.5 million distinct CDR3 sequences are present, about 42% being singletons, with the ten largest covering approximately 4%. The sample consisted of blood. Source of these receptors: a woman between 18 and 29 years old in good health.

This clonotype came up a few times. The chain has TRBV20-1 and TRBJ2-1; TRBD1 is a possible D gene (6 bases). This CDR3 contains 15 residues. V lost 0 bases to trimming and J lost 6 bases, with 15 bases between them. The germline V gene encodes CDR1 DFQATT and CDR2 SNEGSKA (reference sequence). CDR3 sequence (DNA): TGCAGTGCTAGAGATAGGCAGGGGTTTAGCAATGAGCAGTTCTTC. It yields the protein CSARDRQGFSNEQFF.

The rearrangement joins TRBV5-1 to TRBJ2-3; TRBD1 agrees at 7 bases. Germline CDR1 is SGHRS and CDR2 is YFSETQ. V was clipped by 0 bases and J by 4 bases; unmatched bases: 5. The CDR3 runs 15 residues. The DNA for the CDR3 is TGCGCCAGCAGCTTGGCAGGGGGTATACCAGATACGCAGTATTTT. Its protein is CASSLAGGIPDTQYF. The complete variable domain, with remaining parts taken from reference TRBV5-1 and TRBJ2-3, reads KAGVTQTPRYLIKTRGQQVTLSCSPISGHRSVSWYQQTPGQGLQFLFEYFSETQRNKGNFPGRFSGRQFSNSRSEMNVSTLELGDSALYLCASSLAGGIPDTQYFGPGTRLTVL.

The chain carries TRBV20-1 and TRBJ2-5; 10 bases map to TRBD2. The CDR3 totals 13 residues. The ends lost 8 bases at V and 11 bases at J; junction bases unmatched: 14. CDR1 and CDR2 from the germline V gene are DFQATT and SNEGSKA (reference sequence). CDR3 region: CSFSSLAGKEQYF. The CDR3 DNA is TGCAGTTTCTCCTCACTAGCGGGGAAGGAGCAGTACTTC.

This clonotype was recorded a few times. The genes are TRBV7-2 and TRBJ1-5, with 7 bases fitting TRBD1. The CDR3 spans 15 residues. In germline, CDR1 is SGHTA, CDR2 FQGNSA. The ends lost 2 bases at V and 4 bases at J; junction bases unmatched: 5. The DNA of the CDR3 is TGTGCCAGCAGCTTAATTACAGGGGAGAATCAGCCCCAGCATTTT. Translated, it gives CASSLITGENQPQHF. Supplemented by reference TRBV7-2 and TRBJ1-5, the full variable domain reads GAGVSQSPSNKVTEKGKDVELRCDPISGHTALYWYRQSLGQGLEFLIYFQGNSAPDKSGLPSDRFSAERTGGSVSTLTIQRTQQEDSAVYLCASSLITGENQPQHFGDGTRLSIL.

This clonotype occurred a few times. V is TRBV25-1 and J is TRBJ2-5; TRBD1 matches 7 bases. The CDR3 has 16 amino acids. Unmatched junction bases numbered 9, after V lost 1 base and J lost 4 bases. Germline values: CDR1 MGHDK, CDR2 SYGVNS. CDR3 protein: CASSELGQGERETQYF. The DNA of the CDR3 is TGTGCCAGCAGTGAATTAGGGCAGGGGGAGAGAGAGACCCAGTACTTC.

The chain carries TRBV7-6 and TRBJ1-5; D gene ambiguous. The CDR3 sequence is 13 residues long. Per the germline V gene, CDR1 is SGHVS and CDR2 is FNYEAQ. V was clipped by 5 bases and J by 5 bases, with 10 bases between them. In DNA form, the CDR3 reads TGTGCCAGCAGCGTAGAGCCTTATCAGCCCCAGCATTTT. This gives the protein CASSVEPYQPQHF. The whole variable domain, remainder taken from reference TRBV7-6 and TRBJ1-5, is GAGVSQSPRYKVTKRGQDVALRCDPISGHVSLYWYRQALGQGPEFLTYFNYEAQQDKSGLPNDRFSAERPEGSISTLTIQRTEQRDSAMYRCASSVEPYQPQHFGDGTRLSIL.

This clonotype appeared a few times. V and J are TRBV7-2 and TRBJ2-3; D may be TRBD1 or TRBD2 (5 bases each). The CDR3 spans 16 residues. Germline CDR1 reads SGHTA; CDR2 reads FQGNSA. Between the trimmed V and J ends, which lost 4 bases and 5 bases, there was a span of 19 bases. The CDR3 spells CASSSRLALRGDTQYF. CDR3 sequence (DNA): TGTGCCAGCAGCTCCCGATTAGCGCTTAGGGGAGATACGCAGTATTTT.

The rearrangement uses TRBV7-8 and TRBJ2-1; 9 positions match TRBD2. Near its end, the DNA agrees better with TRBJ2-7, so the J call may be wrong. CDR3 length: 17 amino acids. Germline CDR1 and CDR2: SGHVS and FQNEAQ. As DNA, the CDR3 is TGTGCCAGCAGCATGAAAGTACCCGGGACTAGCACCGATGAGCAGTACTTC. Translated, it gives CASSMKVPGTSTDEQYF.

This clonotype has only a few counts. The chain is built from TRBV6-1 and TRBJ2-1, with D possibly being TRBD2 (5 bases). The CDR3 has 15 residues. Germline loops: CDR1 MNHNS, CDR2 SASEGT. Trimming stripped 10 bases from V and 6 bases from J, with 22 bases between. The CDR3 sequence: CATRTGGSGSNEQFF. In nucleotides, the CDR3 is TGTGCCACCAGGACGGGTGGGAGCGGCAGCAATGAGCAGTTCTTC.

This clonotype was detected only a few times. J is TRBJ1-2 and V is TRBV12-3 or TRBV12-4; weak D call: TRBD1 (5 bases). The CDR3 extends over 14 amino acids. V was trimmed by 6 bases and J by 4 bases, leaving 15 bases between them. This CDR3 reads CASSFRGVGYGYTF. In DNA form, the CDR3 reads TGTGCCAGCAGCTTTAGGGGTGTCGGCTATGGCTACACCTTC.

This sequence joins TRBV7-6 and TRBJ2-2; the D gene is possibly TRBD1 (5 bases). V gave up 1 base and J gave up 4 bases, with 10 bases separating them. Germline V CDR1 and CDR2: SGHVS, FNYEAQ. The CDR3 contains 15 residues. CDR3 nucleotides: TGTGCCAGCAGCTTAGGACAGCTGGTCACCGGGGAGCTGTTTTTT. Amino acid sequence: CASSLGQLVTGELFF.

The J gene is TRBJ2-3, the V gene TRBV7-2; D call uncertain. CDR3 length equals 13 residues. The V end lost 5 bases, the J end lost 6 bases, and 12 bases lay between the germline ends. The V gene's germline CDR1 is SGHTA and CDR2 FQGNSA. DNA of the CDR3: TGTGCCAGCAGCATAGACGGTGCGGATACGCAGTATTTT. Its translation: CASSIDGADTQYF.

The chain combines TRBV20-1 with TRBJ2-2; no reliable D call. The CDR3 covers 14 residues. Germline V gene data show CDR1 as DFQATT and CDR2 as SNEGSKA (reference sequence). V dropped 3 bases and J dropped 5 bases, with 13 bases sitting between them. The CDR3 DNA reads TGCAGTGCTAGCCTATGGGGTCGGACCGGGGAGCTGTTTTTT. This codes for CSASLWGRTGELFF.

This chain joins TRBV20-1 and TRBJ2-5; 8 bases are a match to TRBD2. The V segment lost 6 bases and the J segment 3 bases; nucleotides outside the gene matches: 9. In germline, CDR1 is DFQATT, CDR2 SNEGSKA (reference sequence). CDR3 length: 14 residues. DNA for the CDR3: TGCAGTGCGCGACCCGGGACTAGGAAAGAGACCCAGTACTTC. It specifies CSARPGTRKETQYF.

The gene calls are TRBV2 and TRBJ2-4; 8 positions agree with TRBD1. V was clipped by 5 bases and J by 13 bases; unmatched bases: 13. The CDR3 length is 14 residues. In germline, CDR1 is SNHLY, CDR2 FYNNEI. The CDR3 DNA is TGTGCCAGCAGTTCTCCCGACAGGGGCTGGGAGCAGTACTTC. Its protein product is CASSSPDRGWEQYF.

This clonotype occurred a few times. This rearrangement joins TRBV29-1 to TRBJ2-1; 8 bases map to TRBD1. Trimming cost V 3 bases and J 6 bases; bases outside gene matches: 1. Germline V gene lookup returns CDR1 SQVTM and CDR2 ANQGSEA. This CDR3 region has 12 residues. CDR3: CSVEDRVNEQFF. DNA for the CDR3: TGCAGCGTTGAGGACAGGGTCAATGAGCAGTTCTTC.

Points on this clonotype: At one end, the junction sequence differs from germline, possibly due to a read error. The chain joins TRBV6-5 to TRBJ1-1; D ambiguous. Germline-derived CDR1 and CDR2 are MNHEY and SVGAGI. The CDR3 contains 13 residues. The CDR3 region has the DNA TGTGCCACCAGTTATCATGGGAACACTGAAGCTTTCTTT. It encodes CATSYHGNTEAFF.

The chain is built from TRBV15 and TRBJ1-2, with 8 bases aligning to TRBD1. With V trimmed by 5 bases and J by 2 bases, 4 bases remained unmatched. CDR1 and CDR2 (germline): LNHNV, YYDKDF (reference sequence). The CDR3 runs to 14 residues. The chain's CDR3 is CATSQDRVNYGYTF. In nucleotides, the CDR3 is TGTGCCACCAGCCAGGACAGGGTGAACTATGGCTACACCTTC.

The chain uses TRBV4-1 and TRBJ2-2; D not certain. V shed 0 bases and J shed 4 bases, with 12 bases lying between them. Germline CDR1 and CDR2: MGHRA and YSYEKL. CDR3 length: 16 amino acids. Written as DNA, the CDR3 is TGCGCCAGCAGCCAAGATCAGAACTACCTCACCGGGGAGCTGTTTTTT. Translated: CASSQDQNYLTGELFF.

The rearrangement joins TRBV4-1 to TRBJ1-6; no clear D. Germline loops: CDR1 MGHRA, CDR2 YSYEKL. Deletions cut 0 bases from V and 8 bases from J, with 17 bases between. The CDR3 is 17 amino acids. The CDR3 DNA sequence: TGCGCCAGCAGCCAAGAAGGCGGCCGATGGGTGGATTCACCCCTCCACTTT. This encodes CASSQEGGRWVDSPLHF.

This chain uses TRBV7-2 with TRBJ1-2; 7 nucleotides agree with TRBD1. The germline V gene encodes CDR1 SGHTA and CDR2 FQGNSA. The CDR3 extends over 19 amino acids. Trimming removed 0 bases from V and 3 bases from J; junction bases left unmatched: 16. The CDR3 coding sequence is TGTGCCAGCAGCTTAGCCAACAGGGGAGTGAGTCGGGTACACTATGGCTACACCTTC. Translated, it gives CASSLANRGVSRVHYGYTF.

This clonotype was observed a few times. V gene TRBV28 combines with J gene TRBJ1-4; D may be TRBD1 (6 bases). The CDR3 extends over 14 amino acids. Deletions cut 4 bases from V and 6 bases from J, with 12 bases between. Germline V gene sequence: CDR1 MDHEN, CDR2 SYDVKM. CDR3 residues: CASSSYRDYEKLFF. In nucleotides, the CDR3 is TGTGCCAGCAGTTCTTACAGGGATTATGAAAAACTGTTTTTT.

V is TRBV7-8 and J is TRBJ2-5; D tentatively fits TRBD1 or TRBD2 (5 bases each). The CDR3 is 19 amino acids. V dropped 2 bases and J dropped 11 bases, with 33 bases sitting between them. Germline CDR1 SGHVS, CDR2 FQNEAQ. The CDR3 coding sequence is TGTGCCAGCAGCTTAAGCTGGACGGACTCCCCGAGAGAGGACAATGAGCAGTACTTC. It encodes CASSLSWTDSPREDNEQYF.

This clonotype was picked up one time. V gene TRBV20-1 combines with J gene TRBJ2-3; D unclear. Trimming stripped 3 bases from V and 0 bases from J, with 10 bases between. Germline CDR1 and CDR2: DFQATT and SNEGSKA (reference sequence). CDR3 length: 14 amino acids. CDR3 sequence: CSASPPHSTDTQYF. Here the CDR3 DNA reads TGCAGTGCTAGCCCCCCCCACAGCACAGATACGCAGTATTTT.

The rearrangement links TRBV6-5 to TRBJ2-5, with 12 bases identical to TRBD2. V was clipped by 4 bases and J by 11 bases; unmatched bases: 14. This CDR3 region has 16 residues. Germline CDR1 reads MNHEY; CDR2 reads SVGAGI. The CDR3 DNA is TGTGCCAGCAGTTCCCTAGCGGGGGGGCCTTCCAATGAGCAGTACTTC. Protein sequence: CASSSLAGGPSNEQYF.

The genes are TRBV7-8 and TRBJ2-7; D perhaps matches TRBD1 (5 bases). Deletions cut 1 base from V and 4 bases from J, with 11 bases between. CDR3 length equals 14 residues. Germline assignment: CDR1 SGHVS and CDR2 FQNEAQ. The CDR3, as DNA: TGTGCCAGCAGCTTAGAGGGGAAGAAATACGAGCAGTACTTC. This sequence encodes CASSLEGKKYEQYF.

Concerning this clonotype: A much larger clone lies a single base off, so this may be a read error. The chain joins TRBV4-2 to TRBJ2-7; the match to TRBD2 covers 7 bases. V was pared by 1 base and J by 7 bases, with 13 bases of the junction left unmatched. The CDR3 runs to 16 residues. Germline CDR1 LGHNA, CDR2 YNFKEQ. CDR3 region: CASSQVLASPYNEQYF. The CDR3 bases are TGTGCCAGCAGCCAAGTACTAGCGAGTCCCTACAATGAGCAGTACTTC.

The chain carries TRBV5-1 and TRBJ2-1, with 13 nucleotides matching TRBD2. The J call may be wrong; the DNA end is better matched by TRBJ2-7. The germline V gene encodes CDR1 SGHRS and CDR2 YFSETQ. The CDR3 runs 16 residues. CDR3 sequence (DNA): TGCGCCAGCAGCTTCGGACTAGCGGGGGAATACAATGAGCAGTACTTC. Protein product: CASSFGLAGEYNEQYF.

The chain links TRBV12-3 or TRBV12-4 to TRBJ2-1, with 8 bases that match TRBD2. TRBJ2-7 explains the end of the DNA better; the J call may be wrong. The CDR3 length is 15 residues. The CDR3 nucleotides read TGTGCCAGCAGTGAAACCGGGACTAGATACAATGAGCAGTACTTC. Translating gives CASSETGTRYNEQYF.

This clonotype showed up just a few times. The chain employs TRBV4-1 and TRBJ2-7; no firm D call. The CDR3 is made up of 12 amino acids. Trimming stripped 3 bases from V and 6 bases from J, with 9 bases between. Per germline, CDR1 MGHRA and CDR2 YSYEKL. CDR3 sequence reads: CASSHQNSEQYF. In nucleotides, the CDR3 is TGCGCCAGCAGCCACCAAAACTCCGAGCAGTACTTC.